This TCR beta chain is from a study of response to subunit inactivated influenza vaccine. Study outcomes and limitations: New T cells are recruited in small numbers by each seasonal influenza vaccination, according to the authors' suggestion.

MiXCR, applied by TCRdb to the RT-PCR reads, yields one record per CDR3 protein. The table lists about 500,000 distinct CDR3 sequences, under 8.5% of them singletons, with over 10% in the top ten. This clonotype was seen repeatedly, ten times or more. Its antigen is still unknown. The CDR3 is made up of 14 amino acids. Germline assignment: CDR1 DFQATT and CDR2 SNEGSKA (reference sequence). The V gene lost 0 bases and the J gene lost 1 base, with 6 bases spanning the gap. Material: PBMCs from blood, obtained around 2 years after vaccination. The clonotype originates from a man aged 50 to 75 who received an inactivated influenza vaccine. The chain couples TRBV20-1 to TRBJ2-2; D perhaps matches TRBD1 (6 bases). The chain's CDR3 is CSARDRGNTGELFF. The DNA of the CDR3 is TGCAGTGCTAGAGACAGGGGGAACACCGGGGAGCTGTTTTTT.